A single sample is the source of the 11 T cell receptor beta chains below, sequenced in a study of beta chain features in type 1 diabetes. Study findings and constraints: Shorter TCRB CDR3s, moderately but significantly so, marked every one of the four CD4+ subsets in Type 1 diabetes patients.

Their target antigens are unknown. The whole isolated RNA underwent reverse transcription, so sequencing captured expressed TCRB transcripts. Measured with immunoSEQ multiplex PCR; TCRdb has only the in-frame clones, and not every one. The repertoire holds around 360,000 clones, with approximately 12% as singletons. The sequenced material came from naive CD4+ T cells from blood. These receptors came from a woman under 30 with type 1 diabetes.

The chain carries TRBV15 and TRBJ1-4; tentatively, D is TRBD1 (5 bases). The CDR3 runs to 15 residues. Looked up from germline, CDR1 is LNHNV and CDR2 is YYDKDF (reference sequence). V was trimmed by 5 bases and J by 8 bases, leaving 18 bases between them. DNA of the CDR3: TGTGCCACCAGCCTAATCAGGGCACACAAGGAAAAACTGTTTTTT. It translates to CATSLIRAHKEKLFF.

This chain connects TRBV6-5 to TRBJ2-5; possibly TRBD2 for D (5 bases). Germline V gene lookup returns CDR1 MNHEY and CDR2 SVGAGI. The CDR3 length is 15 residues. V lost 5 bases and J lost 2, with 15 bases in between. Here the CDR3 DNA reads TGTGCCAGCAGTCCATCGAACAGAGGGCAAGAGACCCAGTACTTC. Protein product: CASSPSNRGQETQYF.

V usage is TRBV5-6 and J usage is TRBJ2-3; the D gene is possibly TRBD1 (6 bases). The CDR3 spans 15 residues. Trimming removed 0 bases from V and 0 bases from J, with 8 bases in between. Germline CDR1 and CDR2: SGHDT and YYEEEE. CDR3 sequence (DNA): TGTGCCAGCAGCTTGGGGGGGCCAAGCACAGATACGCAGTATTTT. Protein sequence: CASSLGGPSTDTQYF.

This clone has more than one count but fewer than ten. The chain combines TRBV6-5 with TRBJ2-5, with 8 bases aligning to TRBD1. Losses at the gene ends were 6 bases for V and 5 bases for J; bases not matched to a gene: 8. The CDR3 consists of 14 residues. Germline V gives CDR1 MNHEY, CDR2 SVGAGI. The CDR3, as DNA: TGTGCCAGCAGATCAACAGGGGGACGTGAGACCCAGTACTTC. This sequence encodes CASRSTGGRETQYF.

This chain links TRBV25-1 with TRBJ1-2; maybe TRBD1 (5 bases). V was trimmed by 2 bases and J by 8 bases, leaving 12 bases between them. CDR3 length: 13 amino acids. Germline lookup yields CDR1 MGHDK and CDR2 SYGVNS. For the CDR3, the DNA is TGTGCCAGCAGTGAAGCAGGGAGGGGCGGCTACACCTTC. Translating gives CASSEAGRGGYTF.

The V gene is TRBV18, the J gene TRBJ1-2; a weak D match, TRBD1 (5 bases). V lost 3 bases to trimming and J lost 2 bases, with 13 bases between them. In germline, CDR1 is KGHSH, CDR2 LQKENI. This CDR3 region has 15 residues. The CDR3: CASSPWGGANYGYTF. The CDR3, as DNA: TGTGCCAGCTCACCCTGGGGAGGGGCGAACTATGGCTACACCTTC.

This clone has more than one count but fewer than ten. The rearrangement uses TRBV7-3 and TRBJ2-1; the D gene is possibly TRBD2 (5 bases). Trimming removed 3 bases from V and 15 bases from J, with 9 bases in between. Germline V CDR1 and CDR2: SGHTA, FQGTGA. The CDR3 runs to 10 residues. Here the CDR3 DNA reads TGTGCCAGCAGCTTGGCTAGCCCGTTCTTC. It yields the protein CASSLASPFF. The variable domain in full, completed from reference TRBV7-3 and TRBJ2-1, reads GAGVSQTPSNKVTEKGKYVELRCDPISGHTALYWYRQSLGQGPEFLIYFQGTGAADDSGLPNDRFFAVRPEGSVSTLKIQRTERGDSAVYLCASSLASPFFGPGTRLTVL.

This clone was counted once. The chain carries TRBV4-3 and TRBJ2-2; 14 nucleotides agree with TRBD2. Per germline, CDR1 LGHNA and CDR2 YSLEER. V was pared by 4 bases and J by 1 base, with 5 bases of the junction left unmatched. This CDR3 spans 18 amino acids. DNA for the CDR3: TGCGCCAGCAGCCGCGGGACTAGCGGGGGTCAGAACACCGGGGAGCTGTTTTTT. It translates to CASSRGTSGGQNTGELFF.

This clone came up a few times. The chain is built from TRBV7-2 and TRBJ2-7, with 9 bases identical to TRBD1. The CDR3 consists of 15 residues. Germline V gene lookup returns CDR1 SGHTA and CDR2 FQGNSA. With 0 bases clipped from V and 0 bases from J, the junction kept 0 bases outside the gene matches. CDR3 residues: CASSLAGQGSYEQYF. The DNA for the CDR3 is TGTGCCAGCAGCTTAGCGGGACAGGGCTCCTACGAGCAGTACTTC.

This clone has a single count. This chain connects TRBV14 to TRBJ1-5, with D hard to call. Trimming removed 7 bases at V and 5 bases at J, with 15 bases between. This CDR3 spans 14 amino acids. Looked up from germline, CDR1 is SGHDN and CDR2 is FVKESK. CDR3 sequence (DNA): TGTGCCAGCACGGGGAAGGTTAAAGATCAGCCCCAGCATTTT. This encodes CASTGKVKDQPQHF.

The rearrangement links TRBV11-2 to TRBJ1-2; TRBD1 is a possible D gene (6 bases). V was clipped by 5 bases and J by 2 bases, with 18 bases between them. The CDR3 sequence is 16 residues long. In germline, CDR1 is SGHAT, CDR2 FQNNGV. The DNA of the CDR3 is TGTGCCAGCAGCCGCGCGGGCGGGGGGCGCAACTATGGCTACACCTTC. This gives the protein CASSRAGGGRNYGYTF. The whole variable domain, filled in from reference TRBV11-2 and TRBJ1-2, reads EAGVAQSPRYKIIEKRQSVAFWCNPISGHATLYWYQQILGQGPKLLIQFQNNGVVDDSQLPKDRFSAERLKGVDSTLKIQPAKLEDSAVYLCASSRAGGGRNYGYTFGSGTRLTVV.